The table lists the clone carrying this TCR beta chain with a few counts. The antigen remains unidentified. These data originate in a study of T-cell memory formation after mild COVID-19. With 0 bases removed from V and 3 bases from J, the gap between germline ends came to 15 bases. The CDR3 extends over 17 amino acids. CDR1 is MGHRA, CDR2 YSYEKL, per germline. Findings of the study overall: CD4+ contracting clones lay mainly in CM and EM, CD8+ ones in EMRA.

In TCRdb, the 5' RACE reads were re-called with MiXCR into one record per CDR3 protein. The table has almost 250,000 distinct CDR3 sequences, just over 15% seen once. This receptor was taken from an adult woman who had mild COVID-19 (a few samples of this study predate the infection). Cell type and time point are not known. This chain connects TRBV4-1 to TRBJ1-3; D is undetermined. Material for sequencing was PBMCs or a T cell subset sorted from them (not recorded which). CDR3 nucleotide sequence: TGCGCCAGCAGCCAAGATGCGAGCGAGGCGGGTGGAAACACCATATATTTT. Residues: CASSQDASEAGGNTIYF.